This TCR beta chain was sequenced in a study of shared clonotypes between healthy human individuals. Study details: The study drew on a couple of women and a few men aged 18 to 49 as donors.

Investigators spread the genomic DNA of each subset evenly over several immunoSEQ plates. In the sorted-subset replicate PCRs, 150 to 200 ng DNA, 25,000 to 35,000 T cell genomes, was used. The repertoire was sequenced with immunoSEQ multiplex PCR; TCRdb's copy has only in-frame clones and lacks some. The sample consists of some 1 million clones, under 80% of them appearing once. This CDR3 is 16 amino acids long. Per the germline V gene, CDR1 is SGHRS and CDR2 is YFSETQ. The V end was cut by 4 bases, the J end by 1 base, with 17 bases between. The specimen was memory CD4+ T cells sorted from blood. The sample's subset: CD45RA-negative fraction. The sequence was collected from a man between 18 and 29 years old in good health. The chain couples TRBV5-1 to TRBJ2-5; either TRBD1 or TRBD2 may fit D (5 bases each). DNA for the CDR3: TGCGCCAGCAGCCCCGGGACCCTTGGGGTCCAAGAGACCCAGTACTTC. Translated: CASSPGTLGVQETQYF.